These 6 T cell receptor beta chains share one sample of origin, sequenced in a study of healthy donors' naive CD4 and CD8 T cells. Each TCR library used around 540 ng of total RNA and a linear amplification protocol. Using its own MiXCR run on the reads, TCRdb lists one record per CDR3 protein. The repertoire has approximately 200,000 distinct CDR3 sequences, nearly 75% of them found once; the top ten carry less than 2.5%. Sequenced material: naive CD4+ and CD8+ T cells sorted from blood, pooled from several donors. Receptors were obtained from a pool of human donors in good health; the sample pools cells from several healthy donors.

The rearrangement links TRBV29-1 to TRBJ2-7; D tentatively reads TRBD1 or TRBD2 (5 bases each). Germline CDR1 reads SQVTM; CDR2 reads ANQGSEA. This CDR3 is 12 amino acids long. Between the trimmed V and J ends, which lost 7 bases and 3 bases, there was a span of 13 bases. CDR3 protein: CSATQGVYEQYF. CDR3 bases: TGCAGCGCTACCCAGGGAGTCTACGAGCAGTACTTC.

The V call is TRBV6-5, the J call TRBJ1-2; 8 bases line up with TRBD1. The CDR3 has 15 amino acids. Germline loops: CDR1 MNHEY, CDR2 SVGAGI. Trimming took 2 bases from V and 4 from J; bases not matched to a gene: 6. CDR3 in DNA: TGTGCCAGCAGTTACGCAGGGGGCGCTGGCTATGGCTACACCTTC. It codes for CASSYAGGAGYGYTF.

This chain joins TRBV6-5 and TRBJ2-7, with D unresolved. CDR1 and CDR2 from the germline V gene are MNHEY and SVGAGI. Trimming cost V 5 bases and J 0 bases, with 8 bases left between them. The CDR3 has 13 residues. CDR3 DNA sequence: TGTGCCAGCAGTCAAGGTCCCTCCTACGAGCAGTACTTC. Translation gives CASSQGPSYEQYF.

This chain uses TRBV6-5 with TRBJ2-3; possible D gene TRBD2, 5 bases. The germline gives CDR1 MNHEY, CDR2 SVGAGI. The CDR3 is 14 residues long. Between the trimmed V and J ends, which lost 5 bases and 0 bases, there was a span of 9 bases. The CDR3 is CASSSPGSTDTQYF. CDR3 in DNA: TGTGCCAGCAGTAGCCCGGGAAGCACAGATACGCAGTATTTT.

The genes are TRBV30 and TRBJ1-5; no firm D call. Trimming pared 0 bases from V and 3 bases from J, leaving 9 bases between. The CDR3 consists of 14 residues. Germline CDR1 reads GTSNPN; CDR2 reads SVGIG (reference sequence). CDR3 region: CAWSVGFNNQPQHF. CDR3 nucleotides: TGTGCCTGGAGTGTGGGGTTTAACAATCAGCCCCAGCATTTT.

The V gene is TRBV10-3, the J gene TRBJ2-7; TRBD1 matches at 7 bases. Germline CDR1 and CDR2: ENHRY and SYGVKD. The CDR3 sequence is 13 residues long. V gave up 2 bases and J gave up 5 bases; unmatched junction bases: 3. The CDR3 loop is CAISEEQGNEQYF. The CDR3 coding sequence is TGTGCCATCAGTGAGGAACAGGGGAACGAGCAGTACTTC.